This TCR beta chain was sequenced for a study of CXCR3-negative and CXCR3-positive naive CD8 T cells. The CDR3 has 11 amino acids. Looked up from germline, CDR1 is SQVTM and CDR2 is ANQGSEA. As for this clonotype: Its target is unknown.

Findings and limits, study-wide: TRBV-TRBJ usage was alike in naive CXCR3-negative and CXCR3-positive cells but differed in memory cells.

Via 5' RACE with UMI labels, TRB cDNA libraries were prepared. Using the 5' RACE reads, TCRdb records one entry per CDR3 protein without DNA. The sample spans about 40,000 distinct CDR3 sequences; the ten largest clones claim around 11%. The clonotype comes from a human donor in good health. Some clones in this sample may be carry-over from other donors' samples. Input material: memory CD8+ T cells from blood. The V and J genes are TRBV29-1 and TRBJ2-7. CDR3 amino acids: CSVGTSYEQYF.